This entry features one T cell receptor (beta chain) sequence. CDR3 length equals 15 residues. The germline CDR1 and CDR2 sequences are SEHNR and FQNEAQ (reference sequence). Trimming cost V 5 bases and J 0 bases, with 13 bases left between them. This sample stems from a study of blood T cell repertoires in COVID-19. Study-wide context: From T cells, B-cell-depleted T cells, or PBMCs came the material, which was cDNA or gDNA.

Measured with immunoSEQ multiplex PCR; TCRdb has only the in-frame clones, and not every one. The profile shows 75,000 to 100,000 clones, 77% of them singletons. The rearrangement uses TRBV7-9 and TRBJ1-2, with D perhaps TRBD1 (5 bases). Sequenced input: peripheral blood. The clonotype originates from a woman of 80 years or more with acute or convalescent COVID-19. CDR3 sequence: CASSPRTFSNYGYTF. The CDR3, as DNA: TGTGCCAGCAGCCCGCGGACATTTTCTAACTATGGCTACACCTTC.